The 16 T cell receptor beta chains in this list originate from one sample, sequenced in a study of cytomegalovirus exposure and HLA in healthy donors. The PCR was carried out with 60 Vbeta primers and 13 Jbeta primers. TCRdb's copy holds only in-frame clones and misses some; the assay was immunoSEQ multiplex PCR. The table shows roughly 200,000 clones, with 79% occurring only once. The sequencing sample was made of PBMCs. These receptors were obtained from a girl aged 5 to 17 in good health and CMV-seropositive.

The rearrangement joins TRBV4-2 to TRBJ1-3; D is ambiguous. The CDR3 runs to 15 residues. Germline lookup yields CDR1 LGHNA and CDR2 YNFKEQ. The V end was cut by 3 bases, the J end by 2 bases, with 11 bases between. In nucleotides, the CDR3 is TGTGCCAGCAGCCAGGCCGTCGGGACTGGAAACACCATATATTTT. Its protein product is CASSQAVGTGNTIYF.

This rearrangement joins TRBV6-1 to TRBJ1-1; possible D gene TRBD1, 6 bases. Trimming shortened V by 7 bases and J by 0 bases, and 12 bases separated the two germline ends. Germline CDR1 MNHNS, CDR2 SASEGT. This CDR3 contains 14 residues. The CDR3 here is CASTRQALNTEAFF. The CDR3 bases are TGTGCCAGCACTAGACAGGCGCTGAACACTGAAGCTTTCTTT.

The rearrangement links TRBV13 to TRBJ2-1; 7 positions agree with TRBD1. The length of the CDR3 is 15 residues. Trimming took 4 bases from V and 0 from J; bases not matched to a gene: 3. Germline loops: CDR1 PRHDT, CDR2 FYEKMQ (reference sequence). As DNA, the CDR3 is TGTGCCAGCAGCTCAGACAGGGTCTCCTACAATGAGCAGTTCTTC. It is translated as CASSSDRVSYNEQFF.

The chain carries TRBV6-5 and TRBJ1-4; 7 bases match TRBD1. The germline CDR1 and CDR2 sequences are MNHEY and SVGAGI. The CDR3 covers 13 residues. The J segment lost 6 bases and the V segment lost 5 bases, leaving 3 bases of the junction unmatched. CDR3 sequence (DNA): TGTGCCAGCAGTGCTACAGGGGATGAAAAACTGTTTTTT. This encodes CASSATGDEKLFF.

CDR3 DNA: TGTGCCAGCAGCCCCCCTGGGCAGCAAGAGACCCAGTACTTC. This gives the protein CASSPPGQQETQYF. The chain has TRBV5-4 and TRBJ2-5; D unresolved. V lost 4 bases and J lost 2, with 12 bases in between. CDR3 size: 14 residues. Per the germline V gene, CDR1 is SGHNT and CDR2 is YYREEE (reference sequence).

The genes are TRBV5-6 and TRBJ2-2, with D uncertain. There are 15 residues in the CDR3. V was cut by 0 bases and J by 0 bases, with 6 bases left in between. In germline, CDR1 is SGHDT, CDR2 YYEEEE. This CDR3 reads CASSLAVANTGELFF. The DNA of the CDR3 is TGTGCCAGCAGCTTGGCGGTAGCGAACACCGGGGAGCTGTTTTTT. The full variable domain, rest sourced from reference TRBV5-6 and TRBJ2-2, is DAGVTQSPTHLIKTRGQQVTLRCSPKSGHDTVSWYQQALGQGPQFIFQYYEEEERQRGNFPDRFSGHQFPNYSSELNVNALLLGDSALYLCASSLAVANTGELFFGEGSRLTVL.

The gene calls are TRBV5-6 and TRBJ2-3, with TRBD2 matching 14 bases. CDR3 length: 16 amino acids. V lost 4 bases and J lost 4; bases outside the gene matches: 5. Per germline, CDR1 SGHDT and CDR2 YYEEEE. The CDR3 DNA reads as TGTGCCAGCAGCCCCGGACTAGCGGGGGGCTCAGATACGCAGTATTTT. It codes for CASSPGLAGGSDTQYF.

The sample holds one count of this clone. The chain couples TRBV4-1 to TRBJ1-2, with a weak D call TRBD1 (5 bases). This CDR3 region has 14 residues. Germline CDR1 and CDR2: MGHRA and YSYEKL. With 1 base removed from V and 6 bases from J, the gap between germline ends came to 12 bases. The CDR3 region is CASSQALGGDGYTF. The DNA of the CDR3 is TGCGCCAGCAGCCAAGCGCTCGGAGGGGATGGCTACACCTTC.

The chain employs TRBV4-3 and TRBJ1-6, with D unclear. Germline values: CDR1 LGHNA, CDR2 YSLEER. The CDR3 is 15 residues long. The V end was cut by 0 bases, the J end by 9 bases, with 12 bases between. Here the CDR3 DNA reads TGCGCCAGCAGCCAAGATTTGCAGGTCCCTTCACCCCTCCACTTT. Encoded protein: CASSQDLQVPSPLHF.

The chain carries TRBV6-1 and TRBJ2-4, with D tentatively TRBD1 (6 bases). Germline CDR1 reads MNHNS; CDR2 reads SASEGT. The CDR3 loop spans 15 amino acids. Trimming took 4 bases from V and 4 from J, leaving 14 bases between them. For the CDR3, the DNA is TGTGCCAGCAGTGGACAGGAATTTACGAAAAACATTCAGTACTTC. This gives the protein CASSGQEFTKNIQYF.

The V gene is TRBV7-6, the J gene TRBJ2-3, with D unresolved. Germline values: CDR1 SGHVS, CDR2 FNYEAQ. Trimming stripped 1 base from V and 4 bases from J, with 9 bases between. CDR3 length: 14 amino acids. CDR3 DNA sequence: TGTGCCAGCAGCTTAGTAGCTGACTCAGATACGCAGTATTTT. Protein product: CASSLVADSDTQYF.

V gene TRBV7-2 combines with J gene TRBJ2-7, with TRBD1 matching over 11 bases. V lost 5 bases and J lost 4; bases outside the gene matches: 7. The CDR3 has 15 amino acids. Germline CDR1 reads SGHTA; CDR2 reads FQGNSA. The CDR3 DNA reads TGTGCCAGCAGCCGGCCGGGACAGGGGGTATACGAGCAGTACTTC. Amino acids: CASSRPGQGVYEQYF.

Here the CDR3 reads CAREGGTDTQYF. CDR3 nucleotides: TGTGCCCGCGAGGGGGGCACAGATACGCAGTATTTT. The chain carries TRBV6-7 and TRBJ2-3; TRBD1 might be the D (6 bases). TRBV6-7 is assigned to the ORF class and has an uncertain function. V shed 11 bases and J shed 1 base, with 10 bases lying between them. The CDR3 length is 12 residues.

V and J are TRBV6-5 and TRBJ1-2, with TRBD1 matching 7 bases. The CDR3 has 13 amino acids. Germline values: CDR1 MNHEY, CDR2 SVGAGI. V gave up 6 bases and J gave up 3 bases; unmatched junction bases: 4. This chain's CDR3 is CASSGRGDYGYTF. As DNA, the CDR3 is TGTGCCAGCAGCGGCAGGGGGGACTATGGCTACACCTTC.

The chain combines TRBV4-1 with TRBJ1-3, with 7 bases lining up with TRBD1. Germline V gene data show CDR1 as MGHRA and CDR2 as YSYEKL. V gave up 0 bases and J gave up 1 base; unmatched junction bases: 3. This CDR3 is built from 16 residues. The CDR3 DNA sequence: TGCGCCAGCAGCCAAGATAGGGGGCATTCTGGAAACACCATATATTTT. Residues: CASSQDRGHSGNTIYF.

The chain recombines TRBV5-8 with TRBJ1-2, with TRBD1 matching over 9 bases. J lost 2 bases, V lost 4 bases, and 6 bases had no gene match. Per the germline V gene, CDR1 is SGHTS and CDR2 is YDEGEE. The CDR3 is 15 residues long. The CDR3 region has the DNA TGTGCCAGCAGCCCCGGGACAGGGAGCAACTATGGCTACACCTTC. This gives the protein CASSPGTGSNYGYTF.